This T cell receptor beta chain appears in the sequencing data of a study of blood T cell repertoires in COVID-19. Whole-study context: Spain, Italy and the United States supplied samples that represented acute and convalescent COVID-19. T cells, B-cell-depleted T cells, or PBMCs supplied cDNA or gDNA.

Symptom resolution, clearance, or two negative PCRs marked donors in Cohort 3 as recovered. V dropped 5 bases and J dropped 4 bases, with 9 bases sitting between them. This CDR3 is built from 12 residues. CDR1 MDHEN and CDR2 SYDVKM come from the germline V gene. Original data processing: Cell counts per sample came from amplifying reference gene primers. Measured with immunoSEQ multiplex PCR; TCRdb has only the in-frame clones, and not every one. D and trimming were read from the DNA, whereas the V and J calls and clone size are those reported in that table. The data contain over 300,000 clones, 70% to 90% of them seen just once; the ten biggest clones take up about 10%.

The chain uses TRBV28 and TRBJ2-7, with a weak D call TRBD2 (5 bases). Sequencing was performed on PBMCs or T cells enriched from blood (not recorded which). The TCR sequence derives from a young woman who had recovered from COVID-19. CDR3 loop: CASSRRGYEQYF. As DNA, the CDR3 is TGTGCCAGCAGTCGTCGGGGATACGAGCAGTACTTC.